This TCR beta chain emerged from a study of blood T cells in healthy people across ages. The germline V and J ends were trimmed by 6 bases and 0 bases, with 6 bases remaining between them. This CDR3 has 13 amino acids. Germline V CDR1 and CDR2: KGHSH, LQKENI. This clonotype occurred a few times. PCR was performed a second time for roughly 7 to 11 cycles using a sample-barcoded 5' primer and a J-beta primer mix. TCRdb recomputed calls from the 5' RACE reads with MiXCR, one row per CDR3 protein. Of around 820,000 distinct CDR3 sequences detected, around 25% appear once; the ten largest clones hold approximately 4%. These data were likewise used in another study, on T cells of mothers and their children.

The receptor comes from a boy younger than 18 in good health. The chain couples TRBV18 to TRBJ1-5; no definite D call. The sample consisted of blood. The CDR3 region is CASSSYSNQPQHF. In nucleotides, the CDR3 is TGTGCCAGCTCGTCGTATAGCAATCAGCCCCAGCATTTT.